This TCR beta chain was sequenced during a study of identical twins. This clonotype was observed a few times. Its antigen is unidentified. Notes on the study in general: Researchers reported weaker excess twin sharing in beta out-of-frame sequences. Potential partial confounding of zero-insertion analyses by invariant MAIT and iNKT cells was noted. For cord blood, abundant beta clonotypes had fewer insertions, unlike memory repertoires, which showed none.

CDR1 and CDR2 from the germline V gene are SGHKS and YYEKEE (reference sequence). Trimming took off 0 bases at V and 0 bases at J, with 10 bases between the two ends. This CDR3 comprises 16 residues. Template switching added a universal primer site; cDNA carried unique molecular identifiers. MiXCR was run by TCRdb on the 5' RACE reads, yielding one entry per CDR3 protein. The sample lists 1.5 million to 2 million distinct CDR3 sequences, roughly a third occurring once. This clonotype originated in a newborn girl in good health. This chain links TRBV5-5 with TRBJ1-5; D remains ambiguous. What was sequenced was cord blood. The DNA of the CDR3 is TGTGCCAGCAGCTTGGGATCACGTCTTAGCAATCAGCCCCAGCATTTT. Translating it yields CASSLGSRLSNQPQHF.